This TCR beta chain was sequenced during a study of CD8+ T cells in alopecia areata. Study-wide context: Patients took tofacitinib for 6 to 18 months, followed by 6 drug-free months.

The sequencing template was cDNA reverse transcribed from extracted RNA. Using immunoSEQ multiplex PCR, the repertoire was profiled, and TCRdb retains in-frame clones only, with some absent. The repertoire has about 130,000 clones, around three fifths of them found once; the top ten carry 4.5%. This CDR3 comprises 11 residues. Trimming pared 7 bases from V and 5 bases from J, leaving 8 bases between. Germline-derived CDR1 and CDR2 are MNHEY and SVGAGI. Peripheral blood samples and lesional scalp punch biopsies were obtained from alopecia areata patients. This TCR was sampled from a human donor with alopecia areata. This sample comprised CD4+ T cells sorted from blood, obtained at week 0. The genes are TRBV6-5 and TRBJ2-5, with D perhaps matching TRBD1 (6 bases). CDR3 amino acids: CASNQGETQYF. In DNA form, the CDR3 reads TGTGCCAGCAACCAGGGGGAGACCCAGTACTTC.